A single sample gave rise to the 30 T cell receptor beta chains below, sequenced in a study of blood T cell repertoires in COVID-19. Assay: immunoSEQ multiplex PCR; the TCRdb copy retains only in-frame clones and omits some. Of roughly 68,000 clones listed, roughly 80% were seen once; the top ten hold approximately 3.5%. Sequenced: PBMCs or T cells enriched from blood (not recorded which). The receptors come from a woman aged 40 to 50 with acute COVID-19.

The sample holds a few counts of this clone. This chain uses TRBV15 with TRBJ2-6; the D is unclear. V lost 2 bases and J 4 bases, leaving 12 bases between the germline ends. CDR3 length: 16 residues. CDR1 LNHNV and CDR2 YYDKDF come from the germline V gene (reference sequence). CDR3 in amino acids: CATSRPDTPGANVLTF. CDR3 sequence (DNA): TGTGCCACCAGCAGACCCGACACCCCCGGGGCCAACGTCCTGACTTTC.

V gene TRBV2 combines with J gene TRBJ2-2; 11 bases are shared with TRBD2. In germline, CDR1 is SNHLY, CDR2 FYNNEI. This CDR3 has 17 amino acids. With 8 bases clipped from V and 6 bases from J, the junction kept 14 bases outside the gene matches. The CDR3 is CASGDDTLAGVSGELFF. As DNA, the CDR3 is TGTGCCAGCGGAGACGATACACTAGCGGGAGTATCCGGGGAGCTGTTTTTT. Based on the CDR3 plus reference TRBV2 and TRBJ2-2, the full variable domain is EPEVTQTPSHQVTQMGQEVILRCVPISNHLYFYWYRQILGQKVEFLVSFYNNEISEKSEIFDDQFSVERPDGSNFTLKIRSTKLEDSAMYFCASGDDTLAGVSGELFFGEGSRLTVL.

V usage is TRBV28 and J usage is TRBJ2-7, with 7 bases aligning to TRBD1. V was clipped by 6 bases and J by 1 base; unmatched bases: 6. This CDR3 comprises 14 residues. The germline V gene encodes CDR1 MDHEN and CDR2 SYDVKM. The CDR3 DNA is TGTGCCAGCAGGATGGGACAGACATCCTACGAGCAGTACTTC. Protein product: CASRMGQTSYEQYF.

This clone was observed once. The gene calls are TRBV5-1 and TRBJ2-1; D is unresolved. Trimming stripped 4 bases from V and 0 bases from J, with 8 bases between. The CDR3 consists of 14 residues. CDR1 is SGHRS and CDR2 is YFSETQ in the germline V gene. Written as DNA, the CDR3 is TGCGCCAGCAGCCGCCCCAGCTCCTACAATGAGCAGTTCTTC. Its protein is CASSRPSSYNEQFF.

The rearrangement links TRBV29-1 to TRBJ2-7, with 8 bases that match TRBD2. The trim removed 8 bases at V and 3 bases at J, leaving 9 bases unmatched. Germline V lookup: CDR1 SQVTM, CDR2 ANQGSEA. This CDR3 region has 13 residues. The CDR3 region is CSSPGGGYYEQYF. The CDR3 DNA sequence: TGCAGCTCCCCCGGCGGGGGGTACTACGAGCAGTACTTC.

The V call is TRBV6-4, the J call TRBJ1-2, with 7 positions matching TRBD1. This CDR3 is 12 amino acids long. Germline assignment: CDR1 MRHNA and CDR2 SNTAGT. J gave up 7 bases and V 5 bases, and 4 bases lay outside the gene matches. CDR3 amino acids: CASSQGEGGYTF. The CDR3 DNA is TGTGCCAGCAGTCAGGGGGAAGGTGGCTACACCTTC.

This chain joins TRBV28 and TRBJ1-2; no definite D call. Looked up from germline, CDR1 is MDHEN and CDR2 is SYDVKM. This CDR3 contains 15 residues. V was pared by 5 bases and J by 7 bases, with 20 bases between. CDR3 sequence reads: CASSPSGNPGPGYTF. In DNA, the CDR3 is TGTGCCAGCAGTCCCTCCGGGAATCCCGGACCTGGCTACACCTTC.

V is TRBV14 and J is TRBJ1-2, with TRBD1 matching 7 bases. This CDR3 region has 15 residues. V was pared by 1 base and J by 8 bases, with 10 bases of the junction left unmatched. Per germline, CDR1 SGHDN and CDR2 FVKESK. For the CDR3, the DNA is TGTGCCAGCAGCCAAGTAGTAAGAGGGACAGACGGCTACACCTTC. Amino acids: CASSQVVRGTDGYTF.

The CDR3 DNA follows: TGCGCCAGCAGCCAAGAGGGCAGGGGATATGAAAAACTGTTTTTT. It translates to CASSQEGRGYEKLFF. The V gene is TRBV4-1, the J gene TRBJ1-4; D is possibly TRBD1 (6 bases). Trimming took 0 bases from V and 6 from J, leaving 11 bases between them. Germline assignment: CDR1 MGHRA and CDR2 YSYEKL. CDR3 length: 15 residues.

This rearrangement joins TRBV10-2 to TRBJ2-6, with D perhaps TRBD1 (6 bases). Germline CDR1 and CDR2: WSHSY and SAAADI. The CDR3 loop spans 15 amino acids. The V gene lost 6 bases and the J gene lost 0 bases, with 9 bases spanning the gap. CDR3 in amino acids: CASRDSYSGANVLTF. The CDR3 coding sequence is TGCGCCAGCAGGGACAGCTACTCTGGGGCCAACGTCCTGACTTTC.

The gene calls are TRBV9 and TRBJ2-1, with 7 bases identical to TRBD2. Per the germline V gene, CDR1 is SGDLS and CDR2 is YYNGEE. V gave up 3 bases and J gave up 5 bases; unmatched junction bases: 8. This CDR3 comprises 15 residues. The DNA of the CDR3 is TGTGCCAGCAGCGCCCGGACTAGTCATAACAATGAGCAGTTCTTC. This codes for CASSARTSHNNEQFF.

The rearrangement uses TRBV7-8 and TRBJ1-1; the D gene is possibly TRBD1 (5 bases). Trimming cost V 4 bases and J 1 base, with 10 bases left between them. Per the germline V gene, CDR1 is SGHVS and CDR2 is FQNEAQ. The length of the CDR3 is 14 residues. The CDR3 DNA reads TGTGCCAGCAGCTCGCCAGGGCGGAACACTGAAGCTTTCTTT. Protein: CASSSPGRNTEAFF.

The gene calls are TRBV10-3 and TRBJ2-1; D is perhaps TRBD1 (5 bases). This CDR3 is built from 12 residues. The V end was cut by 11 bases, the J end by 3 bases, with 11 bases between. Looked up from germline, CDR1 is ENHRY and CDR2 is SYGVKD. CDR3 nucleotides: TGTGCCGCCCAGACAGACTACAATGAGCAGTTCTTC. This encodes CAAQTDYNEQFF.

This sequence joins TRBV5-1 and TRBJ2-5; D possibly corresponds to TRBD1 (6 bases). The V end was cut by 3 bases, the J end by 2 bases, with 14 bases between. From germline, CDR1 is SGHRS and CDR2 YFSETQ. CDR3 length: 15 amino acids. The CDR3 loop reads CASSSGDRQQETQYF. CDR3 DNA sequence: TGCGCCAGCAGCTCAGGGGATCGACAGCAAGAGACCCAGTACTTC.

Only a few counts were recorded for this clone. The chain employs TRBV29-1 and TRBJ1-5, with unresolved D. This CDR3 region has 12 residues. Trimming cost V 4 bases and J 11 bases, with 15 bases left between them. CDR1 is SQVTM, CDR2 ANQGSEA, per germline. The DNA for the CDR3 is TGCAGCGTTGGAAGCTCTCGGGAGGCCCAGCATTTT. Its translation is CSVGSSREAQHF.

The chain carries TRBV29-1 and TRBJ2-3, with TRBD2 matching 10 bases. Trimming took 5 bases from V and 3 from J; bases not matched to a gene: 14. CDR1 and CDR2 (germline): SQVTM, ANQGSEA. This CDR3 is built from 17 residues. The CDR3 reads CSVPSGRADLKTDTQYF. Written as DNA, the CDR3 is TGCAGCGTTCCAAGCGGGAGGGCCGACTTAAAGACAGATACGCAGTATTTT.

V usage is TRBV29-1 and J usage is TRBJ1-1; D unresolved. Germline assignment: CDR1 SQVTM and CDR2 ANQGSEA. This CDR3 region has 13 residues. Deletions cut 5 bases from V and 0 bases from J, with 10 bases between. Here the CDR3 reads CSVRRGMNTEAFF. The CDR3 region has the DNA TGCAGCGTTCGCCGAGGGATGAACACTGAAGCTTTCTTT. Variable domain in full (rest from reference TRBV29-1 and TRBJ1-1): SAVISQKPSRDICQRGTSLTIQCQVDSQVTMMFWYRQQPGQSLTLIATANQGSEATYESGFVIDKFPISRPNLTFSTLTVSNMSPEDSSIYLCSVRRGMNTEAFFGQGTRLTVV.

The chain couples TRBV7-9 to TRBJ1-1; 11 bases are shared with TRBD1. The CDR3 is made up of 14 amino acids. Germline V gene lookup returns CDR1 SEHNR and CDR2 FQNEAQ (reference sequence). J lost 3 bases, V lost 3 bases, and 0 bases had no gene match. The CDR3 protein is CASSLGQGDTEAFF. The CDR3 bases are TGTGCCAGCAGCTTGGGACAGGGGGACACTGAAGCTTTCTTT.

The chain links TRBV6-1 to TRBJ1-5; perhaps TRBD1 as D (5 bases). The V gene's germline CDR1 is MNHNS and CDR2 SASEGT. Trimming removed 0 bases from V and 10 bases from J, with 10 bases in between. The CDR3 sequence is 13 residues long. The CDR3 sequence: CASSEAQGAPQHF. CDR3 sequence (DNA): TGTGCCAGCAGTGAAGCGCAAGGGGCCCCCCAGCATTTT.

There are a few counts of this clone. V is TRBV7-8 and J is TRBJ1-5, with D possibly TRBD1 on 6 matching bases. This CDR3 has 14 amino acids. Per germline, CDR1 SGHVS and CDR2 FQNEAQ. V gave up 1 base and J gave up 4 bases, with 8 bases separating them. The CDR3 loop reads CASSLGQGNQPQHF. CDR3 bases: TGTGCCAGCAGCTTAGGCCAGGGGAATCAGCCCCAGCATTTT. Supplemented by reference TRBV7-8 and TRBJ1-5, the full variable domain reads GAGVSQSPRYKVAKRGQDVALRCDPISGHVSLFWYQQALGQGPEFLTYFQNEAQLDKSGLPSDRFFAERPEGSVSTLKIQRTQQEDSAVYLCASSLGQGNQPQHFGDGTRLSIL.

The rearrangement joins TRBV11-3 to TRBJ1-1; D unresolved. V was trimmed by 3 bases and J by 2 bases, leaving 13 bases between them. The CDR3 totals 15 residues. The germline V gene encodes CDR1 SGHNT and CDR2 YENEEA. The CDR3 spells CASSFGGSRNTEAFF. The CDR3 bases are TGTGCCAGCAGCTTCGGAGGGAGTCGCAACACTGAAGCTTTCTTT.

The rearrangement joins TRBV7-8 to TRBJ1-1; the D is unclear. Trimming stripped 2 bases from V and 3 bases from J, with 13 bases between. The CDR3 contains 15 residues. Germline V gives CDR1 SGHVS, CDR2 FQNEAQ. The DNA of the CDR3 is TGTGCCAGCAGCTTATACGGTCAGGCCTACACTGAAGCTTTCTTT. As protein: CASSLYGQAYTEAFF.

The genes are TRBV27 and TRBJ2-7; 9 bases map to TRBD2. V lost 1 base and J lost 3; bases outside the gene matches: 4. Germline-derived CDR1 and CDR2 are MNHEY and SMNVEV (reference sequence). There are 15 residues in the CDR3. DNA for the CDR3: TGTGCCAGCAGTTTATGGGTTAGCGGGAGCTACGAGCAGTACTTC. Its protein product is CASSLWVSGSYEQYF.

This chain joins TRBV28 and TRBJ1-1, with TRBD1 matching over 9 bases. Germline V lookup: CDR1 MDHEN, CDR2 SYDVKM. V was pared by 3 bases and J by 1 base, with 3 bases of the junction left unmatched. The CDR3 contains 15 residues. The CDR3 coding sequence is TGTGCCAGCAGTTTGGGGACAGGGAGGAACACTGAAGCTTTCTTT. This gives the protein CASSLGTGRNTEAFF. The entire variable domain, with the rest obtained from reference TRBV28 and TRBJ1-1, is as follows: DVKVTQSSRYLVKRTGEKVFLECVQDMDHENMFWYRQDPGLGLRLIYFSYDVKMKEKGDIPEGYSVSREKKERFSLILESASTNQTSMYLCASSLGTGRNTEAFFGQGTRLTVV.

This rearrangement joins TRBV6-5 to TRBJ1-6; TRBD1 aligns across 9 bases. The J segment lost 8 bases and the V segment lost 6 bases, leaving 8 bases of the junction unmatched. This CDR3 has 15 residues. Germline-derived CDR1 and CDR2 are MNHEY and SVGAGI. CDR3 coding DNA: TGTGCCAGCAGAAGGACAGGGGCTCTGTATTCACCCCTCCACTTT. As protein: CASRRTGALYSPLHF.

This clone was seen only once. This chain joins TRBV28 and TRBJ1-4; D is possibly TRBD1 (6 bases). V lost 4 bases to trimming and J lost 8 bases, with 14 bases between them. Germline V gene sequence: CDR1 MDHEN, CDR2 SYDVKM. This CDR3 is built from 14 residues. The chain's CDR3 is CASSWARGGEKLFF. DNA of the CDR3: TGTGCCAGCAGTTGGGCCAGGGGAGGGGAAAAACTGTTTTTT.

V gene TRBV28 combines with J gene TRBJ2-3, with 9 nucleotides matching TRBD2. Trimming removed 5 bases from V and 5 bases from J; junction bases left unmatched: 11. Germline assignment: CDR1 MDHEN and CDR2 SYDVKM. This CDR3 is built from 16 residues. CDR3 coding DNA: TGTGCCAGCAGTCAATTAGCGGGAGCAAATGTAGATACGCAGTATTTT. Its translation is CASSQLAGANVDTQYF.

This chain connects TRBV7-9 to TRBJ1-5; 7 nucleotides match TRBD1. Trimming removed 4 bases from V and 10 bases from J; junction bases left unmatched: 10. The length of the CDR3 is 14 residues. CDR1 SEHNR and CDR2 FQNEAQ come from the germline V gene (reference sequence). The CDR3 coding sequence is TGTGCCAGCAGCTCGACGGACAGGCAACCTCCCCAGCATTTT. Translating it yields CASSSTDRQPPQHF.

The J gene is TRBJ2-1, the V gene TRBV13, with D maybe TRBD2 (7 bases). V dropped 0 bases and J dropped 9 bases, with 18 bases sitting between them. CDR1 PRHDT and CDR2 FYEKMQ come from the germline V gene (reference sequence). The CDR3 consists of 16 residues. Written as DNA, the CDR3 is TGTGCCAGCAGCTTAGGCGCGGGGGCGAGCCTGGGTGAGCAGTTCTTC. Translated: CASSLGAGASLGEQFF.

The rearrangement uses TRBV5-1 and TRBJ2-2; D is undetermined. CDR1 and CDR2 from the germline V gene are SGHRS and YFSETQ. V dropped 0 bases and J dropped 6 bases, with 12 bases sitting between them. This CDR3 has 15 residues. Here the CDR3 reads CASSLDEAGAGELFF. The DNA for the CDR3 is TGCGCCAGCAGCTTGGATGAGGCCGGTGCCGGGGAGCTGTTTTTT.